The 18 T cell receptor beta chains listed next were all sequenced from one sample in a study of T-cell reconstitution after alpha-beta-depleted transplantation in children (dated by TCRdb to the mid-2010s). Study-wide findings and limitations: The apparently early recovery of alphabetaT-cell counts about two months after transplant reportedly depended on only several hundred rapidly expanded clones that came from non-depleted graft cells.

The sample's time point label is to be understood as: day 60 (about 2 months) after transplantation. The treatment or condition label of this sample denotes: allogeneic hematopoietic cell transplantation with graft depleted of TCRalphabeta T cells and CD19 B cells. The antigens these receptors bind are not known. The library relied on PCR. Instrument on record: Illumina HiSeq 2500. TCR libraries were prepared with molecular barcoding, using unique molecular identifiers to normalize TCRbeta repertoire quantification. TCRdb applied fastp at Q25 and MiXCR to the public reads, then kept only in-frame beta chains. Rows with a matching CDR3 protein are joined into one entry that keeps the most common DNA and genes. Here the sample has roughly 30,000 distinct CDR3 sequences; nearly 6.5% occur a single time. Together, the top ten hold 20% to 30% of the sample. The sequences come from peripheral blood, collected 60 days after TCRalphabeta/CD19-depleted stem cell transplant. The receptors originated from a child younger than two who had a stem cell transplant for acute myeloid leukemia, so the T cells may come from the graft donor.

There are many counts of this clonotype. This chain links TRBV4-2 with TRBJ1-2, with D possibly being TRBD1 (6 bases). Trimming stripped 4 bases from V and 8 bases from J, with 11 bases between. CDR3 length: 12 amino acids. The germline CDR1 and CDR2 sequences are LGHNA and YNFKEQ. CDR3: CASSPKGEGYTF. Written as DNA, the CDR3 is TGTGCCAGCAGCCCCAAGGGGGAAGGCTACACCTTC.

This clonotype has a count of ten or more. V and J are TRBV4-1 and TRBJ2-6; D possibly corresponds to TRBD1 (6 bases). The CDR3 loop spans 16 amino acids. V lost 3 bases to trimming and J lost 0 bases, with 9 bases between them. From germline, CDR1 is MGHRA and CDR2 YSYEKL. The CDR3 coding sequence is TGCGCCAGCAGCCATCAGGGGAGCTCTGGGGCCAACGTCCTGACTTTC. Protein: CASSHQGSSGANVLTF.

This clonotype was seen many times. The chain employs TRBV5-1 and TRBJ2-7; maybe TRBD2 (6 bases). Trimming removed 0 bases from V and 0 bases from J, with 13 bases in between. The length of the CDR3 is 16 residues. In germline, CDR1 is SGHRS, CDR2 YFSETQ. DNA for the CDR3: TGCGCCAGCAGCTTGGCGGGAGTCCCTAGCTCCTACGAGCAGTACTTC. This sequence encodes CASSLAGVPSSYEQYF.

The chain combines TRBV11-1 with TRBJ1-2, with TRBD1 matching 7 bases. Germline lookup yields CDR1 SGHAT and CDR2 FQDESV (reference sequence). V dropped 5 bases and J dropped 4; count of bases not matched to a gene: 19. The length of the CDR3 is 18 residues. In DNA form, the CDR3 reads TGTGCCAGCAGCGGACACCGAGAGGGGGCGGAGGATAGCTATGGCTACACCTTC. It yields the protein CASSGHREGAEDSYGYTF. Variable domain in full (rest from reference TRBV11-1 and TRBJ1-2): EAEVAQSPRYKITEKSQAVAFWCDPISGHATLYWYRQILGQGPELLVQFQDESVVDDSQLPKDRFSAERLKGVDSTLKIQPAELGDSAMYLCASSGHREGAEDSYGYTFGSGTRLTVV.

The CDR3 DNA sequence: TGCAGTGCTACTGACAGGGGATGGAGCAATCAGCCCCAGCATTTT. Amino acids: CSATDRGWSNQPQHF. This chain links TRBV20-1 with TRBJ1-5; the match to TRBD1 covers 8 bases. J gave up 1 base and V 4 bases, and 6 bases lay outside the gene matches. This CDR3 is 15 amino acids long. Germline lookup yields CDR1 DFQATT and CDR2 SNEGSKA (reference sequence).

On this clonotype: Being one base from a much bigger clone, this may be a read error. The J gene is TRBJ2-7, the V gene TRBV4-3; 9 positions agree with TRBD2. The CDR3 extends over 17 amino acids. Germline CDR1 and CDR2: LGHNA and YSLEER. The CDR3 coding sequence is TGCGCCAGCAGCCAAGACGCCAGCGGGAGGCTTAGCTACGAGCGGTACTTC. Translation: CASSQDASGRLSYERYF.

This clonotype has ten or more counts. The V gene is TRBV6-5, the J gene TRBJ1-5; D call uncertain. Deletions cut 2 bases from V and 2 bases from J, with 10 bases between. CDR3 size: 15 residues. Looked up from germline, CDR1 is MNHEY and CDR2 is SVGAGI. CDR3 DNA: TGTGCCAGCAGTTACGGGCCTGCGGGCAATCAGCCCCAGCATTTT. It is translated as CASSYGPAGNQPQHF.

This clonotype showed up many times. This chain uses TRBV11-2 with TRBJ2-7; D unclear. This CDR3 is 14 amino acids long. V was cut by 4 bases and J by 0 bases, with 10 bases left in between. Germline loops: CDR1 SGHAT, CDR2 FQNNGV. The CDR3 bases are TGTGCCAGCAGCTCTTATCTGAGCTCCTACGAGCAGTACTTC. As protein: CASSSYLSSYEQYF.

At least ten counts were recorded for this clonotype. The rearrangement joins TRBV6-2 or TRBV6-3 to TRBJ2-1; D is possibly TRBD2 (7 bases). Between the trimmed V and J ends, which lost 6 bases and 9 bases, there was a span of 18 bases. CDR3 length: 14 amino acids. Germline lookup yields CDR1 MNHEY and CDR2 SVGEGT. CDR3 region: CASSNGGPGGEQFF. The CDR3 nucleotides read TGTGCCAGCAGCAACGGGGGGCCTGGGGGTGAGCAGTTCTTC.

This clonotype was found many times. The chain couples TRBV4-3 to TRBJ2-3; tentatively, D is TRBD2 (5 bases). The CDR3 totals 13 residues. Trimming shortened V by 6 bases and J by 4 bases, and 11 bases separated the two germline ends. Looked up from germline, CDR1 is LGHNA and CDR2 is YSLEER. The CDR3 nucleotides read TGCGCCAGCAGTAAAGCGGCCGCAGATACGCAGTATTTT. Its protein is CASSKAAADTQYF.

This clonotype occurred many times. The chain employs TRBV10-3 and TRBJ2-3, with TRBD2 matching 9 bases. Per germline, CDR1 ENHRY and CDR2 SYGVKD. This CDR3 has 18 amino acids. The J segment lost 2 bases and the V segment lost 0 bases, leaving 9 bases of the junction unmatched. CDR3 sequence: CAISESWTSVNLTDTQYF. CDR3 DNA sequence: TGTGCCATCAGTGAGTCCTGGACTAGCGTAAACCTCACAGATACGCAGTATTTT.

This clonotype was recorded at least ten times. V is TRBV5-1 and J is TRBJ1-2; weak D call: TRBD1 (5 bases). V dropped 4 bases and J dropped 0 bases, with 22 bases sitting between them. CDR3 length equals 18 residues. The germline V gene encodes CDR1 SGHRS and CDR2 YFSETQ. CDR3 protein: CASSPSGDGVPANYGYTF. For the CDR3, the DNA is TGCGCCAGCAGCCCAAGCGGGGACGGTGTACCAGCTAACTATGGCTACACCTTC.

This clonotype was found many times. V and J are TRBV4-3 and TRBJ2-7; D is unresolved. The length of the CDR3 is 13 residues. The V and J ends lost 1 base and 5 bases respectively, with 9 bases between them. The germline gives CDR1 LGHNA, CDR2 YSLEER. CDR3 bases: TGCGCCAGCAGCCAAGGACGAAGAAACGAGCAGTACTTC. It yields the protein CASSQGRRNEQYF.

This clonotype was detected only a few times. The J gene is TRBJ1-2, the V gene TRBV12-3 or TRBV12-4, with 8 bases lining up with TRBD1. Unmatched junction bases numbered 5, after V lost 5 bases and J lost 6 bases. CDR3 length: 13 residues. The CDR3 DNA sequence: TGTGCCAGCAGTCTCTCGGACAGGGATGGCTACACCTTC. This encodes CASSLSDRDGYTF.

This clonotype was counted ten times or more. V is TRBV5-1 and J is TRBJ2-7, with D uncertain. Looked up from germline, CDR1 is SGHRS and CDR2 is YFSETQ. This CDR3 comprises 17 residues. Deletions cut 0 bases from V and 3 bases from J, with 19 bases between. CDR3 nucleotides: TGCGCCAGCAGCTTGGAGCCGGGTCCCTATCACTACTACGAGCAGTACTTC. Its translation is CASSLEPGPYHYYEQYF.

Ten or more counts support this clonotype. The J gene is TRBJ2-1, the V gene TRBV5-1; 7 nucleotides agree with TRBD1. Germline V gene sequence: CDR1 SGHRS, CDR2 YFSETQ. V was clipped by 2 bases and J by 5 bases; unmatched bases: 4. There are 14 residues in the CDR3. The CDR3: CASSLYRGHNEQFF. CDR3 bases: TGCGCCAGCAGCTTATACAGGGGTCACAATGAGCAGTTCTTC.

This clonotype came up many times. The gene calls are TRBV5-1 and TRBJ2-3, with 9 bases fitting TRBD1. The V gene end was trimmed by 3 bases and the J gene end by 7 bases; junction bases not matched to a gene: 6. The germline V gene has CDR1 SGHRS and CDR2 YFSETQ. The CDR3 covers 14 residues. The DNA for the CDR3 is TGCGCCAGCAGCTGGGACAGGGTACTGAATACGCAGTATTTT. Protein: CASSWDRVLNTQYF.

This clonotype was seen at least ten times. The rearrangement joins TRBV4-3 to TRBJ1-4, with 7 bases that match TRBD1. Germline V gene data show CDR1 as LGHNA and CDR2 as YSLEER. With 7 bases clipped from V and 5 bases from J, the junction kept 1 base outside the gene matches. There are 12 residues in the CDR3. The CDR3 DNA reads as TGCGCCAGCAAGACAGGGAATGAAAAACTGTTTTTT. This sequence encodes CASKTGNEKLFF.